This T cell receptor beta chain came from a study of T cell responses to AZD1222 COVID-19 vaccine. A remark on this clone: Its cognate antigen is unknown.

Profiling relied on immunoSEQ multiplex PCR, and the TCRdb table lists in-frame clones only, not all of them. The repertoire holds 130,000 to 150,000 clones, with around 89% as singletons. Regarding the study as a whole: The study reported that nearly half of spike-specific TCRs target unmutated variant regions. Clonal diversity may have been underestimated, and the donors were mostly white British, with more females than males.

The CDR3 is made up of 13 amino acids. Trimming cost V 6 bases and J 0 bases, with 7 bases left between them. Germline assignment: CDR1 KGHDR and CDR2 SFDVKD. This TCR came from an adult in good health. Sequences were derived from peripheral blood, sampled on day 0 of AZD1222 vaccination. V usage is TRBV24-1 and J usage is TRBJ1-2; weak D call: TRBD1 (5 bases). CDR3 coding DNA: TGTGCCACCAGTCAGGGAGCTAACTATGGCTACACCTTC. Translating gives CATSQGANYGYTF.